These 14 T cell receptor beta chains were all obtained from the same sample, sequenced in a study of shared clonotypes between healthy human individuals. CD8 cells regarded as naive lacked CD45RO, were positively chosen for CCR7, and omitted terminally differentiated effector memory CD45RA+ cells. Measured with immunoSEQ multiplex PCR; TCRdb has only the in-frame clones, and not every one. The table includes about 2.1 million clones, approximately 92% detected once. Sequenced input: naive CD8+ T cells from PBMCs. The receptors derive from a man aged 18 to 30 in good health. Some clones in this sample may be carry-over from other donors' samples.

This rearrangement joins TRBV27 to TRBJ2-4; D is possibly TRBD1 or TRBD2 (7 bases each). Germline V lookup: CDR1 MNHEY, CDR2 SMNVEV (reference sequence). The CDR3 runs 16 residues. Trimming cost V 3 bases and J 0 bases, with 12 bases left between them. CDR3 sequence reads: CASSFDREGAKNIQYF. CDR3 sequence (DNA): TGTGCCAGCAGTTTTGACAGGGAGGGAGCCAAAAACATTCAGTACTTC.

As regards this clone: Distinct nucleotide sequences in the sample also encode this CDR3. V and J are TRBV15 and TRBJ2-7, with D tentatively TRBD2 (6 bases). CDR3 length equals 13 residues. V was pared by 5 bases and J by 0 bases, with 8 bases between. CDR1 and CDR2 from the germline V gene are LNHNV and YYDKDF (reference sequence). This chain's CDR3 is CATSGDSSYEQYF. Written as DNA, the CDR3 is TGTGCCACCAGCGGGGACTCCTCCTACGAGCAGTACTTC.

The rearrangement uses TRBV6-5 and TRBJ2-7; weak D call: TRBD2 (5 bases). The CDR3 runs 14 residues. The ends were cut back, 5 bases at V and 3 bases at J, with 14 bases in the middle. The germline V gene encodes CDR1 MNHEY and CDR2 SVGAGI. The CDR3 bases are TGTGCCAGCAGTCCCCGAGCGGCCTACTACGAGCAGTACTTC. It yields the protein CASSPRAAYYEQYF.

The gene calls are TRBV5-1 and TRBJ2-7; 8 positions agree with TRBD1. V gave up 3 bases and J gave up 2 bases; unmatched junction bases: 4. This CDR3 has 14 amino acids. Germline lookup yields CDR1 SGHRS and CDR2 YFSETQ. CDR3 in amino acids: CASSWTGLPYEQYF. The CDR3 nucleotides read TGCGCCAGCAGCTGGACAGGGCTTCCCTACGAGCAGTACTTC.

The chain recombines TRBV7-8 with TRBJ1-2; D is ambiguous. Trimming cost V 7 bases and J 4 bases, with 13 bases left between them. CDR3 length: 13 amino acids. Germline values: CDR1 SGHVS, CDR2 FQNEAQ. CDR3 bases: TGTGCCAGCACGGGCCCAGTGGGCTATGGCTACACCTTC. Translation gives CASTGPVGYGYTF.

The gene calls are TRBV7-6 and TRBJ2-7, with D perhaps matching TRBD1 (5 bases). The CDR3 sequence is 15 residues long. The V end was cut by 3 bases, the J end by 2 bases, with 14 bases between. The germline gives CDR1 SGHVS, CDR2 FNYEAQ. The CDR3 reads CASSFPGPGAYEQYF. CDR3 DNA: TGTGCCAGCAGCTTCCCAGGGCCCGGAGCCTACGAGCAGTACTTC.

This chain joins TRBV7-9 and TRBJ1-2; D is unclear. Trimming pared 1 base from V and 3 bases from J, leaving 6 bases between. Germline values: CDR1 SEHNR, CDR2 FQNEAQ (reference sequence). This CDR3 comprises 13 residues. The CDR3 loop is CASSLGYDYGYTF. CDR3 sequence (DNA): TGTGCCAGCAGCTTAGGGTATGACTATGGCTACACCTTC.

The rearrangement uses TRBV7-9 and TRBJ2-1, with D unclear. Germline V gene lookup returns CDR1 SEHNR and CDR2 FQNEAQ (reference sequence). Trimming shortened V by 7 bases and J by 7 bases, and 20 bases separated the two germline ends. The CDR3 sequence is 15 residues long. The CDR3 DNA follows: TGTGCCAGCACCGACGGGCTCCCCCCGCGGAATGAGCAGTTCTTC. It translates to CASTDGLPPRNEQFF.

The chain recombines TRBV5-8 with TRBJ2-3, with 13 bases matching TRBD2. The CDR3 is 15 residues long. Unmatched junction bases numbered 10, after V lost 10 bases and J lost 5 bases. Germline V gene lookup returns CDR1 SGHTS and CDR2 YDEGEE. The CDR3 here is CACRRGLAGVDTQYF. As DNA, the CDR3 is TGTGCCTGCCGACGCGGACTAGCGGGAGTAGATACGCAGTATTTT.

The chain links TRBV4-3 to TRBJ2-1, with D perhaps matching TRBD2 (6 bases). Trimming stripped 0 bases from V and 4 bases from J, with 13 bases between. CDR3 length: 16 amino acids. Germline V lookup: CDR1 LGHNA, CDR2 YSLEER. For the CDR3, the DNA is TGCGCCAGCAGCCAAGATAGAAGGACTATTTACAATGAGCAGTTCTTC. Translating gives CASSQDRRTIYNEQFF.

This chain joins TRBV30 and TRBJ2-1, with 11 bases fitting TRBD1. Germline CDR1 reads GTSNPN; CDR2 reads SVGIG (reference sequence). With 5 bases clipped from V and 6 bases from J, the junction kept 6 bases outside the gene matches. This CDR3 has 14 residues. The CDR3 region is CAWSTGTGGNEQFF. The CDR3 DNA sequence: TGTGCCTGGTCGACCGGGACAGGGGGCAATGAGCAGTTCTTC.

The rearrangement uses TRBV6-1 and TRBJ2-7, with TRBD2 matching 8 bases. V was pared by 3 bases and J by 6 bases, with 7 bases of the junction left unmatched. The V gene's germline CDR1 is MNHNS and CDR2 SASEGT. The CDR3 is 14 amino acids. CDR3 coding DNA: TGTGCCAGCAGTGATACGGGAGGGTTCGGCGAGCAGTACTTC. This codes for CASSDTGGFGEQYF.

The V gene is TRBV5-8, the J gene TRBJ2-3, with 11 bases identical to TRBD2. The J segment lost 3 bases and the V segment lost 0 bases, leaving 3 bases of the junction unmatched. The CDR3 is 16 amino acids. The germline V gene has CDR1 SGHTS and CDR2 YDEGEE. The CDR3 reads CASSLASGRMTDTQYF. CDR3 bases: TGTGCCAGCAGCTTGGCTAGCGGGAGGATGACAGATACGCAGTATTTT. Looking up the rest from reference TRBV5-8 and TRBJ2-3 gives the full variable domain: EAGVTQSPTHLIKTRGQQATLRCSPISGHTSVYWYQQALGLGLQFLLWYDEGEERNRGNFPPRFSGRQFPNYSSELNVNALELEDSALYLCASSLASGRMTDTQYFGPGTRLTVL.

This chain uses TRBV9 with TRBJ2-5; D tentatively reads TRBD1 or TRBD2 (5 bases each). The CDR3 is 16 amino acids. Germline V lookup: CDR1 SGDLS, CDR2 YYNGEE. V gave up 4 bases and J gave up 7 bases, with 23 bases separating them. Here the CDR3 reads CASSPIPGTQEPTQYF. The CDR3 DNA reads as TGTGCCAGCAGCCCAATCCCCGGGACGCAAGAGCCGACCCAGTACTTC.